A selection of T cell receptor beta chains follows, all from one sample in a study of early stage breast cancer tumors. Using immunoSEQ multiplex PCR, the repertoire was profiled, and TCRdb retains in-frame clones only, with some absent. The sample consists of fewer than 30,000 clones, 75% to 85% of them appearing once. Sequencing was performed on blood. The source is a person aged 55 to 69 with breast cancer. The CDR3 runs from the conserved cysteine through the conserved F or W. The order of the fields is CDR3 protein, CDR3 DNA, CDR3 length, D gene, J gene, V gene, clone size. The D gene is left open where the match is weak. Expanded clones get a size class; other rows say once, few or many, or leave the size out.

CASSMGRRDEQFF	TGTGCCAGTAGTATGGGGAGACGGGATGAGCAGTTCTTC	13	NA	TRBJ2-1	TRBV19	NA
CAWSDITRAPEETQYF	TGTGCCTGGAGTGATATAACCCGAGCCCCTGAGGAGACCCAGTACTTC	16	NA	TRBJ2-5	TRBV30	NA
CASSLLRGRAGTGELFF	TGTGCCAGCAGCCTCTTGCGCGGGAGGGCAGGCACCGGGGAGCTGTTTTTT	17	TRBD2	TRBJ2-2	TRBV7-2	few
CASRRGDQPQHF	TGTGCCAGCAGGCGGGGAGATCAGCCCCAGCATTTT	12	NA	TRBJ1-5	TRBV27	few
CASSLGGPGVAEAFF	TGTGCCAGCAGCTTAGGGGGCCCGGGGGTGGCTGAAGCTTTCTTT	15	NA	TRBJ1-1	TRBV7-2	NA
CASSVGGLAGSQETQYF	TGTGCCAGCAGCGTAGGAGGCCTAGCGGGCTCCCAAGAGACCCAGTACTTC	17	TRBD2	TRBJ2-5	TRBV9	NA
CASSQNFGQANTEAFF	TGCGCCAGCAGCCAAAACTTTGGACAGGCGAACACTGAAGCTTTCTTT	16	TRBD1	TRBJ1-1	TRBV4-3	NA
CASSPRLAGALDTQYF	TGTGCCAGCAGCCCTCGACTAGCGGGAGCATTAGATACGCAGTATTTT	16	NA	TRBJ2-3	TRBV21-1	few
CASSDLRLAAHNEQFF	TGTGCCAGCAGTGACCTTAGACTAGCGGCTCACAATGAGCAGTTCTTC	16	TRBD2	TRBJ2-1	TRBV6-1	NA
CASSGRQGNQPQHF	TGTGCCAGCAGTGGGCGACAGGGCAATCAGCCCCAGCATTTT	14	NA	TRBJ1-5	TRBV2	NA
CASSLGTSGTHEQFF	TGTGCCAGCAGCCTCGGGACTAGCGGGACACACGAGCAGTTCTTC	15	TRBD2	TRBJ2-1	TRBV6-5	once
CASSHQPRAPTGELFF	TGTGCCAGCAGTCACCAACCGAGGGCCCCCACCGGGGAGCTGTTTTTT	16	NA	TRBJ2-2	TRBV27	NA
CASSPTILSPTNYGYTF	TGTGCCAGCAGCCCCACCATCCTTAGCCCCACTAACTATGGCTACACCTTC	17	NA	TRBJ1-2	TRBV7-9	NA
CASSLNSGRWNTEAFF	TGTGCCAGCAGCTTGAATTCAGGGAGGTGGAACACTGAAGCTTTCTTT	16	NA	TRBJ1-1	TRBV7-2	NA
CASSPPGTSGSYEQYF	TGTGCCAGCAGCCCCCCCGGGACTAGCGGGTCCTACGAGCAGTACTTC	16	TRBD2	TRBJ2-7	TRBV7-2	NA
CASSLLQGLNQPQHF	TGTGCCAGCAGTCTCCTACAGGGGCTGAATCAGCCCCAGCATTTT	15	TRBD1	TRBJ1-5	TRBV27	NA
CASSWPGTGVNQPQHF	TGTGCCAGCAGCTGGCCGGGGACAGGGGTCAATCAGCCCCAGCATTTT	16	TRBD1	TRBJ1-5	TRBV5-8	NA
CASSLVPAGVITDTQYF	TGCGCCAGCAGCTTGGTTCCCGCGGGAGTAATTACAGATACGCAGTATTTT	17	TRBD2	TRBJ2-3	TRBV5-1	NA